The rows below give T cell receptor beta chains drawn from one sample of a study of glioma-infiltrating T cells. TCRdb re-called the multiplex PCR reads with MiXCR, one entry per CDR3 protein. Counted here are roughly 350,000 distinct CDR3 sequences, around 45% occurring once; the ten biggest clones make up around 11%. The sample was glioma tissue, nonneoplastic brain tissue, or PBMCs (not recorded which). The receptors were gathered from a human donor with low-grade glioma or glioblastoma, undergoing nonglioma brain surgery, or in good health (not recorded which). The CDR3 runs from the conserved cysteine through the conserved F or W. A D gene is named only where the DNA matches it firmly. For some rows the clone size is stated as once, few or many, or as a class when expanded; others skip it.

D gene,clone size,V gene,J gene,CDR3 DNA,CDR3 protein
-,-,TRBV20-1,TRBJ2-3,TGCAGTGCTAGGGTCTCTAGCACAGATACGGAGTATTTT,CSARVSSTDTEYF
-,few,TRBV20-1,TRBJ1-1,TGCAGTGCTAGAGGGCGGGGCGGGATGGTCACTGAAGCTTTCTTT,CSARGRGGMVTEAFF
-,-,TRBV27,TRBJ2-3,TGTGCCAGCAGTTCGGACAGGGAAGGAGCGGGAGCAGGAGATACGCAGTATTTT,CASSSDREGAGAGDTQYF
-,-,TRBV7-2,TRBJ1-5,TGTGCCAGCAGCTCCGATGGGGATCAGCCCCAGCATTTT,CASSSDGDQPQHF
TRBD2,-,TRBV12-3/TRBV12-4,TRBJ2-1,TGTGCCAGCAGTTTCCTGCTAGCGGGGGGACTAGTGCAGTTCTTC,CASSFLLAGGLVQFF
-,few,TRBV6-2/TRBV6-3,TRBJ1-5,TGTGCCAGCAATCTTTCAGGGGTAAGACAGCCCCAGCATTTT,CASNLSGVRQPQHF
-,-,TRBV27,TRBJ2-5,TGTGCCAGCAGCCCGAGAGGGGGCCAAGAGACCCAGTACTTC,CASSPRGGQETQYF
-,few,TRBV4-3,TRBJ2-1,TGCGCCAGCAGCCATGGGACTGCGGAGCAGTTCTTC,CASSHGTAEQFF
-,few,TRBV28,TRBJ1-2,TGTGCCAGCAGTCCCTGGGGGACCGGCGGCTATGGCTACACCTTC,CASSPWGTGGYGYTF
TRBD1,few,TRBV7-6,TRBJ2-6,TGTGCCAGCAGCTTAACTCCAGGGGGTACCTCTGGGGCCAACGTCCTGACTTTC,CASSLTPGGTSGANVLTF
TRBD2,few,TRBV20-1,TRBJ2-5,TGCAGTGCTAGAGATCGGGGACTAGCGCTCCAAGAGACCCAGTACTTC,CSARDRGLALQETQYF
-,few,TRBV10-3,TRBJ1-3,TGTGCCATCAGCCGATCACAGGGAGCTGGAAACACCATATATTTT,CAISRSQGAGNTIYF
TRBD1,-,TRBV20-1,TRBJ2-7,TGCAGTGCTGGAAGACAGGGGGCCTACGAGCAGTACTTC,CSAGRQGAYEQYF
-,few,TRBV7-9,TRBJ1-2,TGTGCCAGCAGCTTAAAAACAGCTAACTATGGCTACACCTTC,CASSLKTANYGYTF
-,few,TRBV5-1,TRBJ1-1,TGCGCCAGCAGCTTGCTGGGGGGCGCGAACACTGAAGCTTTCTTT,CASSLLGGANTEAFF
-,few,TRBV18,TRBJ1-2,TGTGCCAGCTCACCACCCCGGGAGGCATTAACAAACTATGGCTACACCTTC,CASSPPREALTNYGYTF
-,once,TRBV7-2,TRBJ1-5,TGTGGCAGCAGCTTATCAGGGGCTCAGCCCAAGCATTTT,CGSSLSGAQPKHF
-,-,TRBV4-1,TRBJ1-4,TGCGCCAGCAGCCAAGATAGGTTCGGACCAACTAATGAAAAACTGTTTTTT,CASSQDRFGPTNEKLFF
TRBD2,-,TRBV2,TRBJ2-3,TGTGCCACCCAACGGGGCGGGAGAAGGGATACGCAGTATTTT,CATQRGGRRDTQYF
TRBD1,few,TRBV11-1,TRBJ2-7,TGTGCCAGCAGCCTAGACAGGGGTTTCTACGAGCAGTACTTC,CASSLDRGFYEQYF
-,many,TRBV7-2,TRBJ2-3,TGTGCCAGCAGCTCCCGGGACTCCATTGATACGCAGTATTTT,CASSSRDSIDTQYF
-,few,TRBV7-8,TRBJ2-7,TGTGCCAGCAGCTTAGAACCCAACGGGGGAAGCTCCTACGAGCAGTACTTC,CASSLEPNGGSSYEQYF
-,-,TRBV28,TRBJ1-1,TGTGCCAGCACCCAACGTGGCAGCGGAGCTTTCTTT,CASTQRGSGAFF
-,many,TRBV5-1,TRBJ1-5,TGCGCCAGCAGCTTGTCCGGGACACGGATTAATCAGCCCCAGCATTTT,CASSLSGTRINQPQHF
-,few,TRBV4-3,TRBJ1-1,TGCGCCAGCAGCCAAACCTTACAGGGCGGATACACTGAAGCTTTCTTT,CASSQTLQGGYTEAFF
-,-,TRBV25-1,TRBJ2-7,TGTGCCAGCAGTGGACTAGAGGGAGTTAGTGAGCAGTACTTC,CASSGLEGVSEQYF
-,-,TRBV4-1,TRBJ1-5,TGCGCCAGCAGCCAAGATAGGACTTATAGCAATCAGCCCCAGCATTTT,CASSQDRTYSNQPQHF
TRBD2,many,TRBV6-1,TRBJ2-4,TGTGCCAGCAGTGAAAAGCGGACTAGCGGACTAGCCAAAAACATTCAGTACTTC,CASSEKRTSGLAKNIQYF
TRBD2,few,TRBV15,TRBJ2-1,TGTGCCGCCAGCAGAGCGAGAAGAGCTAGCGGGAGAGCCAATGAGCAGTTCTTC,CAASRARRASGRANEQFF
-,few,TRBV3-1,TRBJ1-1,TGTGCCAGCAGCCAGGGAGCAGTCAGGGCTGAAGCTTTCTTT,CASSQGAVRAEAFF
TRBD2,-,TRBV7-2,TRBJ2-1,TGTGCCAGCAGTATGGGACTAGCGGACACCTACAATGAGCAGTTCTTC,CASSMGLADTYNEQFF
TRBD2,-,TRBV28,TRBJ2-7,TGTGCCAGCAGAGGACTAGCGGGCTTTTACGAGCAGTACTTC,CASRGLAGFYEQYF
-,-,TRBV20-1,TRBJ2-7,TGCAGTCCTAGAGGCTGGGTGTTAACCTACGAGCAGTACTTC,CSPRGWVLTYEQYF
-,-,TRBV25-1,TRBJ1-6,TGTGCCAGCAGCCCGGGCCACCGTTATAATTCACCCCTCCACTTT,CASSPGHRYNSPLHF
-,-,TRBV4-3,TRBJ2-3,TGCGCCAGCAGCCAAGCTTCGTGGCCTACCACAGATACGCAGTATTTT,CASSQASWPTTDTQYF
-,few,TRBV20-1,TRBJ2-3,TGCAGTGCTGTTGATTCCGGGGGAGCCACAGATACGCAGTATTTT,CSAVDSGGATDTQYF
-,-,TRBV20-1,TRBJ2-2,TGCAGTGCTCCCGAAGCGGAGGGCAACACCGGGGAGCTGTTTTTT,CSAPEAEGNTGELFF
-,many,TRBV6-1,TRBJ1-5,TGTGCCAGCAGTTCGGAGGGTCAGCCCCAGCATTTT,CASSSEGQPQHF
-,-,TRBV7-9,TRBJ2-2,TGTGCCAGCAGCTTGGGCCGGCCCCCAGGGACCGGGGAGCTGTTTTTT,CASSLGRPPGTGELFF
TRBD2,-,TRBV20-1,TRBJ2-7,TGCAGTGGGACAGAACCGGGACTAGCGTACGAGCAGTACTTC,CSGTEPGLAYEQYF
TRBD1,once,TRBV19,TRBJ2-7,TGTGCCAGTAGTATAGCCCAGGGGGCTAGCTACGAGCAGTACTTC,CASSIAQGASYEQYF
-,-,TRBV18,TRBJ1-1,TGTGCCAGCTCACTCCTGGTTCAGGCTGAAGCTTTCTTT,CASSLLVQAEAFF
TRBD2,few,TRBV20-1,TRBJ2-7,TGCAGTGCTAGAGAGCCAGCGGGAGCGTACGAGCAGTACTTC,CSAREPAGAYEQYF
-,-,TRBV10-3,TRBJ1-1,TGTGCCATCAGGCCGCGGGGGGCGGAAGGGTACACTGAAGCTTTCTTT,CAIRPRGAEGYTEAFF
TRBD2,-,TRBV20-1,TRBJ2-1,TGCAGTGCTCACCGCGCGACTAGCGGAACTAATGAGCAGTTCTTC,CSAHRATSGTNEQFF
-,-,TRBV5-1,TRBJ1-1,TGCGCCAGCAGCGAGCGAAGAATAAGGTTGACTGAAGCTTTCTTT,CASSERRIRLTEAFF
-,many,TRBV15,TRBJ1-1,TGTGCCACCAGCAGGATAGGACGGTCTGAAGCTTTCTTT,CATSRIGRSEAFF
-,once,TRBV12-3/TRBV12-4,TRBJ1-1,TGTGCCAGCAGTCCCCTAGGGGATGTGATACAAGCTTTCTTT,CASSPLGDVIQAFF
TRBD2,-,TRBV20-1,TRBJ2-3,TGCAGTGCTTTAGCGGGAGTGGCGACAGATGCGCAGTATTTT,CSALAGVATDAQYF
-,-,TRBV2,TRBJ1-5,TGTGCCAGCAGTGAAGTCTTAAGGGATCAGCCCCAGCATTTT,CASSEVLRDQPQHF
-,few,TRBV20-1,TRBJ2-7,TGCAGTGCTAGCACCCGCGGGGCTTCCTACGAGCAGTACTTC,CSASTRGASYEQYF
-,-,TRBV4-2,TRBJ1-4,TGTGCCAGCAGCCCCAGGGGCCCTGCAACTAATGAAAAACTGTTTTTT,CASSPRGPATNEKLFF